A few counts support the clone carrying this T cell receptor beta chain. This record belongs to a study of T-cell memory formation after mild COVID-19. TCRdb analysed the 5' RACE reads with MiXCR anew, one entry per CDR3 protein. The sample has about 400,000 distinct CDR3 sequences; around 17% are singletons. V gave up 5 bases and J gave up 1 base, with 8 bases separating them. Per germline, CDR1 MNHEY and CDR2 SVGEGT. The CDR3 sequence is 13 residues long. This sequence joins TRBV6-2 or TRBV6-3 and TRBJ1-2; D is possibly TRBD1 (5 bases). This clonotype was sampled from a man aged 18 to 29 who had mild COVID-19 (a few samples of this study predate the infection). Cell type and time point are not known. The sequencing sample was made of PBMCs or a T cell subset sorted from them (not recorded which). As DNA, the CDR3 is TGTGCCAGCAGTCGAGGGGTTAACTATGGCTACACCTTC. Amino acids: CASSRGVNYGYTF.